The source of this T cell receptor beta chain is a study of blood T cell repertoires in COVID-19. Assay: immunoSEQ multiplex PCR; the TCRdb copy retains only in-frame clones and omits some. Among about 250,000 clones listed, approximately 80% were seen once. The germline gives CDR1 SEHNR, CDR2 FQNEAQ (reference sequence). The junction had 3 bases not matched to a gene; V was cut back by 1 base and J by 1 base. The CDR3 spans 16 residues. This TCR was sampled from a woman aged 35 to 49 with active or convalescent COVID-19. V usage is TRBV7-9 and J usage is TRBJ2-3; 9 bases align to TRBD2. The sample taken for sequencing was peripheral blood. CDR3 sequence: CASSLGASGGTDTQYF. CDR3 DNA: TGTGCCAGCAGCTTAGGGGCTAGCGGGGGCACAGATACGCAGTATTTT.